What follows are 20 T cell receptor beta chains derived from one specimen sequenced in a study of CD8 T cells in Susac syndrome (dated by TCRdb to the late 2010s). Library generation was performed with the immunoSEQ multiplex PCR assay. RNA was extracted with the RNeasy kit and about 0.5 to 1 ug was reverse transcribed using random hexamers. TCRdb passed the public sequencing reads through fastp at Q25 and MiXCR, retaining productive beta sequences. CDR3 protein sequences are deduplicated, and each keeps its most common genes and DNA. In all, the sample holds about 300,000 distinct CDR3 sequences, and around 91% of those were seen once. The top ten clones comprise approximately 0.18% of the sample. The sample taken for sequencing was CD8+ T cells from PBMCs. The source is a human donor with multiple sclerosis.

This sequence joins TRBV29-1 and TRBJ1-4, with D possibly TRBD1 on 6 matching bases. Trimming shortened V by 5 bases and J by 2 bases, and 9 bases separated the two germline ends. CDR3 length: 13 residues. Germline V gene data show CDR1 as SQVTM and CDR2 as ANQGSEA. The CDR3 coding sequence is TGCAGCGTTTCCGGACAGACTAATGAAAAACTGTTTTTT. Translation gives CSVSGQTNEKLFF.

This chain joins TRBV6-5 and TRBJ2-3; TRBD1 matches 11 bases. CDR3 length equals 15 residues. Germline CDR1 MNHEY, CDR2 SVGAGI. The V gene end was trimmed by 4 bases and the J gene end by 7 bases; junction bases not matched to a gene: 7. The CDR3 DNA is TGTGCCAGCAGTTTCACCGGGACAGGGGGACATACGCAGTATTTT. Translated: CASSFTGTGGHTQYF.

This clonotype was seen just once. The CDR3 sequence: CASSLETRSARETQYF. The CDR3, as DNA: TGCGCCAGCAGCTTGGAGACGCGGAGTGCTCGGGAGACCCAGTACTTC. The chain uses TRBV5-1 and TRBJ2-5; D is ambiguous. The CDR3 is made up of 16 amino acids. The germline V gene encodes CDR1 SGHRS and CDR2 YFSETQ. Deletions cut 0 bases from V and 5 bases from J, with 17 bases between.

The rearrangement joins TRBV20-1 to TRBJ1-2; D gene ambiguous. CDR1 and CDR2 (germline): DFQATT, SNEGSKA (reference sequence). The CDR3 is 14 amino acids. Trimming took off 4 bases at V and 4 bases at J, with 16 bases between the two ends. This CDR3 is CSATLRETSYGYTF. The CDR3 nucleotides read TGCAGTGCTACCCTAAGAGAGACAAGCTATGGCTACACCTTC.

The V gene is TRBV19, the J gene TRBJ2-1; 7 nucleotides match TRBD2. J lost 5 bases, V lost 7 bases, and 11 bases had no gene match. Germline CDR1 reads LNHDA; CDR2 reads SQIVND (reference sequence). The CDR3 sequence is 15 residues long. CDR3 amino acids: CASTGGAGYHNEQFF. The CDR3 DNA reads as TGTGCCAGTACTGGTGGAGCGGGATACCACAATGAGCAGTTCTTC.

The chain employs TRBV6-6 and TRBJ2-5, with 9 bases that match TRBD2. Germline V CDR1 and CDR2: MNHNY, SVGAGI (reference sequence). CDR3 size: 15 residues. The V segment lost 0 bases and the J segment 5 bases; nucleotides outside the gene matches: 4. The CDR3 is CASSYSGGGAETQYF. The DNA for the CDR3 is TGTGCCAGCAGTTACTCTGGCGGGGGGGCTGAGACCCAGTACTTC.

The rearrangement links TRBV6-1 to TRBJ2-7, with D possibly being TRBD1 (6 bases). The germline V and J ends were trimmed by 1 base and 1 base, with 11 bases remaining between them. Germline lookup yields CDR1 MNHNS and CDR2 SASEGT. The CDR3 length is 15 residues. The CDR3 is CASSEGWGPSYEQYF. The CDR3 nucleotides read TGTGCCAGCAGTGAAGGGTGGGGGCCTTCCTACGAGCAGTACTTC.

The chain has TRBV7-9 and TRBJ1-4; D is ambiguous. The V end was cut by 5 bases, the J end by 4 bases, with 8 bases between. This CDR3 contains 13 residues. Germline CDR1 is SEHNR and CDR2 is FQNEAQ (reference sequence). The chain's CDR3 is CASSETGNEKLFF. The CDR3 nucleotides read TGTGCCAGCAGCGAGACTGGTAATGAAAAACTGTTTTTT.

This chain links TRBV2 with TRBJ1-4; no definite D call. The V and J ends lost 6 bases and 5 bases respectively, with 13 bases between them. This CDR3 has 14 amino acids. CDR1 and CDR2 from the germline V gene are SNHLY and FYNNEI. The CDR3 DNA reads TGTGCCAGCAGGGAGACGGCTACCAATGAAAAACTGTTTTTT. It codes for CASRETATNEKLFF.

The chain recombines TRBV7-9 with TRBJ2-5, with 10 bases that match TRBD1. The V gene end was trimmed by 1 base and the J gene end by 0 bases; junction bases not matched to a gene: 5. The CDR3 loop spans 17 amino acids. Germline V gene sequence: CDR1 SEHNR, CDR2 FQNEAQ (reference sequence). CDR3 protein: CASSLERDRGDQETQYF. The CDR3 bases are TGTGCCAGCAGCTTAGAACGGGACAGGGGAGACCAAGAGACCCAGTACTTC. Together with reference TRBV7-9 and TRBJ2-5, the CDR3 gives the full variable domain: DTGVSQNPRHKITKRGQNVTFRCDPISEHNRLYWYRQTLGQGPEFLTYFQNEAQLEKSRLLSDRFSAERPKGSFSTLEIQRTEQGDSAMYLCASSLERDRGDQETQYFGPGTRLLVL.

The rearrangement joins TRBV20-1 to TRBJ2-1; D is tentatively TRBD1 or TRBD2 (5 bases each). The CDR3 consists of 16 residues. V lost 0 bases and J 5 bases, leaving 17 bases between the germline ends. Germline V gene lookup returns CDR1 DFQATT and CDR2 SNEGSKA (reference sequence). The CDR3 region has the DNA TGCAGTGCTAGAGATGGTTGGGGGAAATTGGACAATGAGCAGTTCTTC. Its translation: CSARDGWGKLDNEQFF.

A single count supports this clonotype. The chain has TRBV4-3 and TRBJ1-1; unclear D gene. Germline V lookup: CDR1 LGHNA, CDR2 YSLEER. V gave up 0 bases and J gave up 4 bases, with 12 bases separating them. CDR3 length: 15 amino acids. The chain's CDR3 is CASSQDSQWGTEAFF. The CDR3 DNA sequence: TGCGCCAGCAGCCAAGACTCACAGTGGGGCACTGAAGCTTTCTTT.

J is TRBJ1-3 and V is TRBV30, with 8 bases identical to TRBD1. There are 13 residues in the CDR3. From germline, CDR1 is GTSNPN and CDR2 SVGIG (reference sequence). The V gene end was trimmed by 7 bases and the J gene end by 3 bases; junction bases not matched to a gene: 5. CDR3 sequence reads: CASDRGLGNTIYF. The CDR3 DNA reads TGTGCCTCAGACAGGGGACTTGGAAACACCATATATTTT.

The J gene is TRBJ2-1, the V gene TRBV4-3, with D possibly being TRBD1 (5 bases). Germline V CDR1 and CDR2: LGHNA, YSLEER. CDR3 length: 15 residues. Deletions cut 4 bases from V and 0 bases from J, with 10 bases between. CDR3 loop: CASSPDILSYNEQFF. DNA of the CDR3: TGCGCCAGCAGCCCGGACATCCTCTCCTACAATGAGCAGTTCTTC.

Details on this clonotype: At one of its ends the junction is not consistent with the germline gene, which may arise from a read error. The V call is TRBV3-1, the J call TRBJ1-6; tentative D call: TRBD1 (6 bases). CDR1 LGHDT and CDR2 YNNKEL come from the germline V gene (reference sequence). This CDR3 has 16 amino acids. This CDR3 is CASSQEQGQTNSALHF. The CDR3 DNA reads TGTGCCAGCAGCCAAGAGCAAGGACAGACTAATTCAGCCCTCCACTTT.

This chain uses TRBV30 with TRBJ1-5; 8 nucleotides align to TRBD1. CDR1 and CDR2 (germline): GTSNPN, SVGIG (reference sequence). The CDR3 loop spans 11 amino acids. The V gene end was trimmed by 5 bases and the J gene end by 15 bases; junction bases not matched to a gene: 9. CDR3 loop: CAWATTGAVHF. CDR3 coding DNA: TGTGCCTGGGCCACGACAGGGGCTGTGCATTTT.

The V and J genes are TRBV12-3 or TRBV12-4 and TRBJ2-7; tentative D call: TRBD1 (6 bases). V gave up 5 bases and J gave up 2 bases, with 19 bases separating them. This CDR3 is 16 amino acids long. CDR3 residues: CASSSPTGYQTYEQYF. In DNA form, the CDR3 reads TGTGCCAGCAGTAGTCCTACAGGGTACCAAACCTACGAGCAGTACTTC.

This chain connects TRBV4-1 to TRBJ2-1, with TRBD1 identical over 10 bases. V dropped 3 bases and J dropped 10; count of bases not matched to a gene: 15. The germline gives CDR1 MGHRA, CDR2 YSYEKL. The CDR3 spans 17 residues. The CDR3 loop reads CASSHASGTGVTAEQFF. CDR3 nucleotide sequence: TGCGCCAGCAGCCATGCCTCCGGGACAGGGGTTACAGCGGAGCAGTTCTTC.

The chain employs TRBV7-3 and TRBJ2-1; 14 nucleotides align to TRBD2. Germline V gene data show CDR1 as SGHTA and CDR2 as FQGTGA. Unmatched junction bases numbered 6, after V lost 5 bases and J lost 6 bases. This CDR3 region has 16 residues. The CDR3, as DNA: TGTGCCAGCAGCCCAAGACTAGCGGGGGGGTCCAATGAGCAGTTCTTC. Protein: CASSPRLAGGSNEQFF.

This chain links TRBV6-5 with TRBJ1-4, with D maybe TRBD1 (6 bases). Germline V gene lookup returns CDR1 MNHEY and CDR2 SVGAGI. Trimming cost V 0 bases and J 3 bases, with 11 bases left between them. The CDR3 covers 16 residues. CDR3 sequence reads: CASSYSAGESNEKLFF. The CDR3 coding sequence is TGTGCCAGCAGTTACTCGGCAGGGGAATCTAATGAAAAACTGTTTTTT.